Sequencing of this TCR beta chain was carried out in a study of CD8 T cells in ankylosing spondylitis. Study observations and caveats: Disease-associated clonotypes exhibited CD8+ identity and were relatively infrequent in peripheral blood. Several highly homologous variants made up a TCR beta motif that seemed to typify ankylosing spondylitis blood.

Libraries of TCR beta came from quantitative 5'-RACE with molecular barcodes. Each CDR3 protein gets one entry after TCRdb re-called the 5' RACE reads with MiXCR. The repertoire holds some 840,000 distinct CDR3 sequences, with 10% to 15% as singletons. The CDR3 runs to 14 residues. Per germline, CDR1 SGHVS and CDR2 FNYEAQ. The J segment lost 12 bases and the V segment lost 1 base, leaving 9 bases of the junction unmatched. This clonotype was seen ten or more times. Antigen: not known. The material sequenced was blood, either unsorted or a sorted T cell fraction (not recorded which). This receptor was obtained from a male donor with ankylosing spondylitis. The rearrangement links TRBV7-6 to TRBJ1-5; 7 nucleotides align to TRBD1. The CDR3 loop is CASSLEVEGANQHF. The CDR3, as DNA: TGTGCCAGCAGCTTAGAGGTTGAGGGGGCAAACCAGCATTTT. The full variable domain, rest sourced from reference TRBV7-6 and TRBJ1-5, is GAGVSQSPRYKVTKRGQDVALRCDPISGHVSLYWYRQALGQGPEFLTYFNYEAQQDKSGLPNDRFSAERPEGSISTLTIQRTEQRDSAMYRCASSLEVEGANQHFGDGTRLSIL.